The source of this TCR beta chain is a study of T cell clonality in common variable immunodeficiency. This clone was found many times. The read is 3 residues too short to cover the CDR3 end, so that end is filled in from the germline J gene. The CDR3 has 14 amino acids. V was clipped by 7 bases and J by 10 bases, with 20 bases between them. The germline V gene encodes CDR1 GTSNPN and CDR2 SVGIG (reference sequence). Method: immunoSEQ multiplex PCR; TCRdb's copy keeps in-frame clones and lacks some. Altogether tens of thousands of clones were found in the sample, and no singletons occur. This rearrangement joins TRBV30 to TRBJ1-6; D possibly corresponds to TRBD1 (5 bases). The clonotype originates from a person aged 18 to 75 in good health. Sample: peripheral blood mononuclear cells. The sequenced CDR3 bases are TGTGCCTCCGCCCCCCAGGGAGTTAACTCACCC. Protein sequence: CASAPQGVNSP. The whole CDR3 reads CASAPQGVNSPLHF.